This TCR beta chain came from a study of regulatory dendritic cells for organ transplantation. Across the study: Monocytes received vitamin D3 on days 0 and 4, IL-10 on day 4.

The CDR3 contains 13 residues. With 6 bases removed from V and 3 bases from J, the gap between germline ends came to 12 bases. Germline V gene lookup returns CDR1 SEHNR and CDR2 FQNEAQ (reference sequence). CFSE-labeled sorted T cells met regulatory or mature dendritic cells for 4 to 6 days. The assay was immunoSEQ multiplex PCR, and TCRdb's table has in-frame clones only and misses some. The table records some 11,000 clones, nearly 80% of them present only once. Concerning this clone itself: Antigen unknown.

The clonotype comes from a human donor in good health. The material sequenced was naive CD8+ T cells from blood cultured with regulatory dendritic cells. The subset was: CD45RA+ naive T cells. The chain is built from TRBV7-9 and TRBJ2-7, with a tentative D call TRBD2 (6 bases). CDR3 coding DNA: TGTGCCAGCAGGTCGGAGGGGTACTACGAGCAGTACTTC. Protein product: CASRSEGYYEQYF.